These 29 T cell receptor beta chains were sequenced from one sample in a study of blood T cell repertoires in COVID-19. Sequencing used immunoSEQ multiplex PCR; TCRdb keeps in-frame clones, though not all of them. This table holds 150,000 to 200,000 clones, around 89% found once. Sequencing was carried out using peripheral blood. These receptors all come from a man aged 45 to 65 with acute or convalescent COVID-19.

The V gene is TRBV6-2 or TRBV6-3, the J gene TRBJ1-4; D unclear. The germline gives CDR1 MNHEY, CDR2 SVGEGT. V gave up 3 bases and J gave up 6 bases, with 11 bases separating them. This CDR3 region has 14 residues. The CDR3 DNA follows: TGTGCCAGCAGTTATACCCGGGTGGATGAAAAACTGTTTTTT. Translating gives CASSYTRVDEKLFF.

V is TRBV6-2 or TRBV6-3 and J is TRBJ2-7, with D maybe TRBD1 (6 bases). Germline loops: CDR1 MNHEY, CDR2 SVGEGT. Trimming removed 3 bases at V and 3 bases at J, with 9 bases between. The CDR3 spans 13 residues. The CDR3 loop is CASSYRGYYEQYV. In DNA, the CDR3 is TGTGCCAGCAGTTATAGGGGGTACTACGAGCAGTACGTC.

The J gene is TRBJ2-6, the V gene TRBV27; 11 nucleotides line up with TRBD2. The junction had 2 bases not matched to a gene; V was cut back by 3 bases and J by 1 base. In germline, CDR1 is MNHEY, CDR2 SMNVEV (reference sequence). This CDR3 spans 17 amino acids. The CDR3 sequence is CASSFLAGGSGANVLTF. CDR3 bases: TGTGCCAGCAGTTTTCTAGCGGGAGGTTCTGGGGCCAACGTCCTGACTTTC. Full variable domain (rest looked up from reference TRBV27 and TRBJ2-6): EAQVTQNPRYLITVTGKKLTVTCSQNMNHEYMSWYRQDPGLGLRQIYYSMNVEVTDKGDVPEGYKVSRKEKRNFPLILESPSPNQTSLYFCASSFLAGGSGANVLTFGAGSRLTVL.

This chain links TRBV19 with TRBJ2-7, with 7 positions matching TRBD1. The length of the CDR3 is 15 residues. The J segment lost 4 bases and the V segment lost 8 bases, leaving 14 bases of the junction unmatched. Germline lookup yields CDR1 LNHDA and CDR2 SQIVND (reference sequence). As DNA, the CDR3 is TGTGCCAGTGCGATAGCAGGGGGTGGACTTTACGAGCAGTACTTC. Translated: CASAIAGGGLYEQYF.

This rearrangement joins TRBV3-1 (or the pseudogene TRBV3-2) to TRBJ2-7, with TRBD2 as a possible D gene (5 bases). There are 17 residues in the CDR3. V was clipped by 0 bases and J by 0 bases, with 15 bases between them. Per germline, CDR1 LGHDT and CDR2 YNNKEL (reference sequence). The CDR3 is CASSQEGEGNSSYEQYV. The CDR3 DNA sequence: TGTGCCAGCAGCCAAGAAGGTGAGGGAAATAGCTCCTACGAGCAGTACGTC.

The chain uses TRBV2 and TRBJ2-2; no reliable D call. The germline CDR1 and CDR2 sequences are SNHLY and FYNNEI. CDR3 length equals 15 residues. V was trimmed by 5 bases and J by 0 bases, leaving 10 bases between them. CDR3 DNA: TGTGCCAGCAGTAAGACAAGTCCGAACACCGGGGAGCTGTTTTTT. It encodes CASSKTSPNTGELFF.

This sequence joins TRBV12-1 and TRBJ1-1. TRBV12-1 is shown as a pseudogene. CDR3 length equals 14 residues. CDR3 sequence: CASSPVDRDTEAFF. The CDR3 DNA sequence: TGTGCCAGCAGCCCCGTCGACCGGGACACTGAAGCTTTCTTT.

In DNA, the CDR3 is TGTGCCAGCAGGTTGACTAGCGGGAGTGGAGAGACCCAGTACTTC. This encodes CASRLTSGSGETQYF. V gene TRBV2 combines with J gene TRBJ2-5; 12 nucleotides align to TRBD2. Germline CDR1 reads SNHLY; CDR2 reads FYNNEI. Trimming at V came to 6 bases and at J to 4 bases, leaving 6 bases not matched to a gene. CDR3 length equals 15 residues.

The chain is built from TRBV30 and TRBJ2-7; 9 positions match TRBD2. This CDR3 has 18 amino acids. V was pared by 1 base and J by 4 bases, with 17 bases of the junction left unmatched. From germline, CDR1 is GTSNPN and CDR2 SVGIG (reference sequence). The CDR3: CAWSDKTTLAGWGYEQYV. The CDR3 nucleotides are TGTGCCTGGAGTGATAAAACGACCCTAGCGGGGTGGGGGTACGAGCAGTACGTC.

The rearrangement uses TRBV6-5 and TRBJ1-2; TRBD1 matches at 7 bases. Trimming at V came to 8 bases and at J to 4 bases, leaving 4 bases not matched to a gene. Per the germline V gene, CDR1 is MNHEY and CDR2 is SVGAGI. The CDR3 consists of 12 residues. CDR3 loop: CASGGQFYGYTF. The CDR3 bases are TGTGCCAGCGGGGGACAGTTCTATGGCTACACCTTC.

This clone was detected only once. The rearrangement links TRBV7-8 to TRBJ2-2, with 9 bases fitting TRBD2. After removal of 10 bases from V and 4 bases from J, the junction contained 7 bases not matched to a gene. Germline V lookup: CDR1 SGHVS, CDR2 FQNEAQ. This CDR3 contains 14 residues. The DNA for the CDR3 is TGTGCCACCGGGGAGCGGGAGGTCACCGGGGAGCTGTTTTTT. It translates to CATGEREVTGELFF.

V and J are TRBV9 and TRBJ2-7, with D perhaps matching TRBD1 (6 bases). Germline V gene data show CDR1 as SGDLS and CDR2 as YYNGEE. The V end was cut by 4 bases, the J end by 6 bases, with 17 bases between. The CDR3 is made up of 14 amino acids. The CDR3 region is CASSYGDKLGEQYF. The DNA for the CDR3 is TGTGCCAGCAGCTACGGGGACAAATTGGGCGAGCAGTACTTC.

The chain recombines TRBV18 with TRBJ2-3; 7 nucleotides agree with TRBD2. The J segment lost 4 bases and the V segment lost 2 bases, leaving 12 bases of the junction unmatched. Germline CDR1 KGHSH, CDR2 LQKENI. The CDR3 runs 17 residues. CDR3 amino acids: CASSPRPTSVGADTQYF. DNA for the CDR3: TGTGCCAGCTCACCAAGACCAACTAGCGTGGGGGCAGATACGCAGTATTTT.

The V gene is TRBV15, the J gene TRBJ1-2, with a possible D match to TRBD1 (6 bases). Trimming removed 5 bases at V and 4 bases at J, with 8 bases between. The germline V gene has CDR1 LNHNV and CDR2 YYDKDF (reference sequence). The CDR3 runs 12 residues. Written as DNA, the CDR3 is TGTGCCACCAGCCAGGACAGCTATGGCTACACCTTC. Residues: CATSQDSYGYTF.

This rearrangement joins TRBV2 to TRBJ2-7, with TRBD1 matching 7 bases. The CDR3 runs 13 residues. V shed 6 bases, J shed 3 bases, and the junction held 5 bases outside the gene matches. Germline values: CDR1 SNHLY, CDR2 FYNNEI. The CDR3 region has the DNA TGTGCCAGCAGGCGTACAGGGGTCTACGAGCAGTACTTC. Protein product: CASRRTGVYEQYF.

The J gene is TRBJ1-2, the V gene TRBV4-2, with unresolved D. Trimming took 5 bases from V and 2 from J, leaving 12 bases between them. Germline assignment: CDR1 LGHNA and CDR2 YNFKEQ. The CDR3 runs to 14 residues. The CDR3 DNA follows: TGTGCCAGCAGCTACGGCAGGCAGAACTATGGCTACACCTTC. Its translation is CASSYGRQNYGYTF.

This chain connects TRBV28 to TRBJ2-1, with a possible D match to TRBD2 (7 bases). V lost 2 bases to trimming and J lost 4 bases, with 9 bases between them. The CDR3 is 14 residues long. Germline V CDR1 and CDR2: MDHEN, SYDVKM. In DNA form, the CDR3 reads TGTGCCAGCAGTTTAAGGGGGGGGTACAATGAGCAGTTCTTC. Translating it yields CASSLRGGYNEQFF.

The V call is TRBV10-3, the J call TRBJ2-3; TRBD1 aligns across 7 bases. Losses at the gene ends were 0 bases for V and 5 bases for J; bases not matched to a gene: 8. The germline V gene has CDR1 ENHRY and CDR2 SYGVKD. This CDR3 comprises 16 residues. This CDR3 is CAISESKGAGRDTQYF. The CDR3 DNA is TGTGCCATCAGTGAGTCGAAGGGGGCTGGGAGAGATACGCAGTATTTT.

The chain recombines TRBV27 with TRBJ1-6; D not certain. Trimming took off 3 bases at V and 2 bases at J, with 5 bases between the two ends. The length of the CDR3 is 14 residues. Germline V CDR1 and CDR2: MNHEY, SMNVEV (reference sequence). The DNA of the CDR3 is TGTGCCAGCAGTTTGTCAGCCTATAATTCACCCCTCCACTTT. It is translated as CASSLSAYNSPLHF.

The chain uses TRBV27 and TRBJ1-2; tentative D call: TRBD1 (5 bases). This CDR3 region has 13 residues. V gave up 3 bases and J gave up 3 bases, with 8 bases separating them. CDR1 and CDR2 (germline): MNHEY, SMNVEV (reference sequence). The CDR3 bases are TGTGCCAGCAGTTTCAAGGGGTACTATGGCTACACCTTC. Amino acids: CASSFKGYYGYTF.

The chain combines TRBV15 with TRBJ1-4; TRBD1 matches 12 bases. Germline CDR1 and CDR2: LNHNV and YYDKDF (reference sequence). This CDR3 is built from 18 residues. J lost 7 bases, V lost 0 bases, and 9 bases had no gene match. CDR3 region: CATSRDRGTGGSREKLFF. Here the CDR3 DNA reads TGTGCCACCAGCAGAGATCGCGGGACAGGGGGCTCTCGTGAAAAACTGTTTTTT.

V usage is TRBV7-9 and J usage is TRBJ1-4; 9 bases are a match to TRBD1. Trimming took 4 bases from V and 7 from J; bases not matched to a gene: 7. The germline V gene encodes CDR1 SEHNR and CDR2 FQNEAQ (reference sequence). The CDR3 contains 15 residues. CDR3 region: CASSWGDRDGEKLFF. The CDR3 coding sequence is TGTGCCAGCAGCTGGGGGGACAGGGACGGTGAAAAACTGTTTTTT.

The DNA for the CDR3 is TGTGCCAGCAGTCCCCCACACCCTAATTCACCCCTCCACTTT. Its translation: CASSPPHPNSPLHF. The J gene is TRBJ1-6, the V gene TRBV28; D unclear. The CDR3 has 14 residues. The V end lost 5 bases, the J end lost 6 bases, and 11 bases lay between the germline ends. From germline, CDR1 is MDHEN and CDR2 SYDVKM. Based on the CDR3 plus reference TRBV28 and TRBJ1-6, the full variable domain is DVKVTQSSRYLVKRTGEKVFLECVQDMDHENMFWYRQDPGLGLRLIYFSYDVKMKEKGDIPEGYSVSREKKERFSLILESASTNQTSMYLCASSPPHPNSPLHFGNGTRLTVT.

The V and J genes are TRBV24-1 and TRBJ2-7; the match to TRBD1 covers 10 bases. Germline trimming cut 3 bases from V and 6 bases from J; bases unmatched to any gene: 13. The CDR3 runs to 17 residues. The V gene's germline CDR1 is KGHDR and CDR2 SFDVKD. The CDR3 DNA sequence: TGTGCCACCAGTGATCCTCGACAGGGGGCTAAATCGGCCGAGCAGTACTTC. Its protein is CATSDPRQGAKSAEQYF.

The chain recombines TRBV7-2 with TRBJ2-1, with D possibly matching TRBD2 (5 bases). The CDR3 loop spans 16 amino acids. Germline V gene data show CDR1 as SGHTA and CDR2 as FQGNSA. The V gene lost 1 base and the J gene lost 0 bases, with 10 bases spanning the gap. CDR3 residues: CASSLVGVSSYNEQFF. The CDR3 bases are TGTGCCAGCAGCTTAGTCGGGGTGAGCTCCTACAATGAGCAGTTCTTC.

The genes are TRBV24-1 and TRBJ2-5; 12 bases align to TRBD1. The junction had 9 bases not matched to a gene; V was cut back by 2 bases and J by 3 bases. The CDR3 extends over 18 amino acids. From germline, CDR1 is KGHDR and CDR2 SFDVKD. The CDR3 loop is CATSDSPGGQGAEETQYF. The CDR3 region has the DNA TGTGCCACCAGTGATTCCCCGGGGGGACAGGGGGCAGAAGAGACCCAGTACTTC.

The chain is built from TRBV28 and TRBJ1-1, with unresolved D. This CDR3 has 13 residues. Germline-derived CDR1 and CDR2 are MDHEN and SYDVKM. V lost 6 bases, J lost 4 bases, and 12 bases lay in between. This CDR3 reads CASSLPGGTEAFF. DNA of the CDR3: TGTGCCAGCAGCTTGCCAGGTGGCACTGAAGCTTTCTTT. The complete variable domain, with remaining parts taken from reference TRBV28 and TRBJ1-1, reads DVKVTQSSRYLVKRTGEKVFLECVQDMDHENMFWYRQDPGLGLRLIYFSYDVKMKEKGDIPEGYSVSREKKERFSLILESASTNQTSMYLCASSLPGGTEAFFGQGTRLTVV.

V is TRBV28 and J is TRBJ1-2; D might be TRBD1 (5 bases). Germline V CDR1 and CDR2: MDHEN, SYDVKM. With 7 bases removed from V and 6 bases from J, the gap between germline ends came to 12 bases. This CDR3 comprises 12 residues. The CDR3 protein is CASKIQGHGYTF. The CDR3 DNA is TGTGCCAGCAAAATTCAGGGTCATGGCTACACCTTC.

This rearrangement joins TRBV2 to TRBJ1-5; D remains ambiguous. The germline V gene encodes CDR1 SNHLY and CDR2 FYNNEI. V was pared by 3 bases and J by 6 bases, with 9 bases between. The CDR3 has 13 amino acids. The CDR3 spells CASSEEVGQPQHF. The CDR3 DNA follows: TGTGCCAGCAGTGAGGAGGTGGGTCAGCCCCAGCATTTT.